What follows is one T cell receptor (beta chain) and its context. The CDR3 has 13 amino acids. With V trimmed by 6 bases and J by 5 bases, 2 bases remained unmatched. CDR1 and CDR2 from the germline V gene are LNHDA and SQIVND (reference sequence). Original processing notes: Estimated nucleated cell counts came from reference gene primer amplification. Repertoires were generated with immunoSEQ multiplex PCR, while TCRdb's copy carries only in-frame clones and drops some. From that table come the V and J calls and clone size; the DNA was used to work out D and trimming. The table records over 200,000 clones, 92% of them present only once. The data were obtained in a study of blood T cell repertoires in COVID-19. Turning to the study itself: The origin of the acute and convalescent COVID-19 samples was the United States, Italy and Spain.

The sequencing input was peripheral blood. This clonotype was obtained from a man aged 55 to 70 with COVID-19, enrolled during active disease. The gene calls are TRBV19 and TRBJ1-4; 8 nucleotides line up with TRBD1. The CDR3 region is CASSWDRNEKLFF. The CDR3, as DNA: TGTGCCAGTAGCTGGGACAGGAATGAAAAACTGTTTTTT. Complete variable domain (other parts from reference TRBV19 and TRBJ1-4): DGGITQSPKYLFRKEGQNVTLSCEQNLNHDAMYWYRQDPGQGLRLIYYSQIVNDFQKGDIAEGYSVSREKKESFPLTVTSAQKNPTAFYLCASSWDRNEKLFFGSGTQLSVL.